The present T cell receptor beta chain was sequenced within a study of blood T cell repertoires in COVID-19. Study processing details: Using reference gene primer amplification, nucleated cell counts were estimated. Sequenced by immunoSEQ multiplex PCR; TCRdb stores in-frame clones only, minus some. V, J and clone size were drawn from that table, and D and trimming were deduced from the DNA. This sample has around 110,000 clones; around 84% occur once, and the top ten carry less than 1.5%. The CDR3 loop spans 14 amino acids. V dropped 1 base and J dropped 1 base, with 7 bases sitting between them. Germline V lookup: CDR1 SGHTA, CDR2 FQGNSA.

Sequencing used peripheral blood. This receptor was identified in a man aged 40-55 years with acute or convalescent COVID-19. V is TRBV7-2 and J is TRBJ1-2, with D maybe TRBD1 (5 bases). The CDR3 bases are TGTGCCAGCAGCTTAGGGGGCCTTAACTATGGCTACACCTTC. Translating gives CASSLGGLNYGYTF.